This is a list of T cell receptor beta chains from one sample in a study of T cell responses to AZD1222 COVID-19 vaccine. Only in-frame clones appear in the TCRdb table, and some are missing; sequencing was by immunoSEQ multiplex PCR. The sample includes roughly 120,000 clones, about nine tenths seen only once; the top ten take about 1.2%. Here the sequenced sample was peripheral blood, taken on day 0 of AZD1222 vaccination. These receptors were obtained from an adult in good health. The CDR3 runs from the conserved cysteine through the conserved F or W. The D gene is left open where the match is weak. The size field is filled for only some rows; it gives once, few, many or a size class.

v_gene	abundance	d_gene	j_gene	CDR3aa	CDR3nt
TRBV5-4	few	.	TRBJ1-2	CASSLALTDLRGYTF	TGTGCCAGCAGCTTGGCCTTGACGGACCTACGCGGCTACACCTTC
TRBV19	.	.	TRBJ1-4	CASSIDRATTNEKLFF	TGTGCCAGTAGCATCGACAGAGCTACAACTAATGAAAAACTGTTTTTT
TRBV4-1	.	.	TRBJ1-1	CASGPGPGRTEAFF	TGCGCCAGCGGCCCAGGACCGGGGAGAACTGAAGCTTTCTTT
TRBV18	.	TRBD1	TRBJ2-3	CASSLTGTGGPDTQYF	TGTGCCAGCTCTCTTACCGGGACAGGAGGGCCCGATACGCAGTATTTT
TRBV4-1	.	TRBD2	TRBJ2-1	CASSHARTSGSYNEQFF	TGCGCCAGCAGCCACGCAAGGACTAGCGGCTCCTACAATGAGCAGTTCTTC
TRBV12-3/TRBV12-4	.	.	TRBJ1-1	CASSFLRGSPAFF	TGTGCCAGCAGTTTCCTGCGGGGCTCTCCAGCTTTCTTT
TRBV2	.	.	TRBJ1-6	CASSDHSPGSPLHF	TGTGCCAGCAGTGACCATTCGCCCGGGTCACCCCTCCACTTT
TRBV5-4	.	.	TRBJ1-2	CASSLGAGTNYGYTF	TGTGCCAGCAGCTTGGGGGCAGGGACTAACTATGGCTACACCTTC
TRBV7-9	.	.	TRBJ2-7	CASSGSGTELYEQYF	TGTGCCAGCAGCGGTTCCGGGACGGAGCTCTACGAGCAGTACTTC
TRBV16	.	TRBD2	TRBJ2-1	CASSRTSGGYNEQFF	TGTGCCAGCAGCCGCACTAGCGGGGGCTACAATGAGCAGTTCTTC
TRBV4-1	few	.	TRBJ2-7	CASSQTDTNAYEQYF	TGCGCCAGCAGCCAAACCGACACTAACGCCTACGAGCAGTACTTC
TRBV12-3/TRBV12-4	.	.	TRBJ1-1	CASTLRQFEAFF	TGTGCCAGCACCCTAAGACAGTTTGAAGCTTTCTTT
TRBV3-1/TRBV3-2	.	.	TRBJ1-2	CASSQRGIYGYTF	TGTGCCAGCAGCCAAAGGGGAATCTATGGCTACACCTTC
TRBV5-1	.	TRBD1	TRBJ1-6	CASSPGQGLSSYSPLHF	TGCGCCAGCAGCCCCGGACAGGGCCTCTCCTCTTATTCACCCCTCCACTTT
TRBV14	.	.	TRBJ2-7	CASSQDHEMTYEQYF	TGTGCCAGCAGCCAAGATCACGAGATGACCTACGAGCAGTACTTC
TRBV19	.	.	TRBJ1-2	CASSQTSQGVDNGYTF	TGTGCCAGTAGCCAAACTTCACAGGGAGTGGATAATGGCTACACCTTC
TRBV15	.	.	TRBJ1-1	CATSSHRITEAFF	TGTGCCACCAGCTCCCACAGGATCACTGAAGCTTTCTTT
TRBV5-1	.	.	TRBJ1-1	CASSLVPRTSNTEAFF	TGCGCCAGCAGCTTGGTTCCCAGGACTTCGAACACTGAAGCTTTCTTT
TRBV11-2	.	.	TRBJ2-3	CASGSTGLAGLTQYF	TGTGCCAGCGGCTCGACCGGTCTGGCGGGTCTAACGCAGTATTTT
TRBV7-2	.	.	TRBJ2-5	CASSLAQGGETQYF	TGTGCCAGCAGCTTAGCACAGGGGGGGGAGACCCAGTACTTC
TRBV4-1	.	.	TRBJ1-5	CASSQGEIRDTPQHF	TGCGCCAGCAGCCAAGGGGAAATCAGAGATACGCCCCAGCATTTT
TRBV7-8	.	.	TRBJ2-7	CASSLRGHGYEQYF	TGTGCCAGCAGCTTAAGAGGGCATGGGTACGAGCAGTACTTC
TRBV12-3/TRBV12-4	.	.	TRBJ2-7	CASSLRVYEQYF	TGTGCCAGCAGTCTTAGGGTCTACGAGCAGTACTTC
TRBV15	.	.	TRBJ1-5	CATSKYGSGNQPQHF	TGTGCCACCAGCAAATATGGCAGTGGCAATCAGCCCCAGCATTTT
TRBV4-1	.	.	TRBJ2-7	CASSPLGDTDEQYF	TGCGCCAGCAGCCCCCTGGGGGACACGGACGAGCAGTACTTC
TRBV5-4	few	.	TRBJ2-1	CASSSGTRSSWGSYNEQFF	TGTGCCAGCAGTTCCGGGACCAGGTCTTCGTGGGGCTCCTACAATGAGCAGTTCTTC
TRBV7-9	.	.	TRBJ2-1	CASSFGTNNEQFF	TGTGCCAGCAGCTTCGGTACCAACAATGAGCAGTTCTTC
TRBV6-5	.	.	TRBJ2-5	CASRRQGKGQETQYF	TGTGCCAGCCGGAGGCAGGGAAAGGGACAAGAGACCCAGTACTTC
TRBV5-1	.	TRBD1	TRBJ1-2	CASSSTGGIGYTF	TGCGCCAGCAGCTCTACAGGGGGGATTGGCTACACCTTC
TRBV29-1	.	.	TRBJ1-2	CSVNDGLDGYTF	TGCAGCGTAAACGACGGTCTTGATGGCTACACCTTC
TRBV19	.	.	TRBJ1-1	CASTQGNTEAFF	TGTGCCAGCACCCAGGGGAACACTGAAGCTTTCTTT
TRBV6-1	.	.	TRBJ2-1	CASSERDLWNEQFF	TGTGCCAGCAGTGAGAGGGATCTGTGGAATGAGCAGTTCTTC
TRBV7-2	.	TRBD1	TRBJ1-6	CASSWTGVSYNSPLHF	TGTGCCAGCAGCTGGACAGGGGTCTCCTATAATTCACCCCTCCACTTT
TRBV2	.	TRBD2	TRBJ2-3	CASSRAGANTDTQYF	TGTGCCAGCAGCCGAGCGGGGGCCAACACAGATACGCAGTATTTT
TRBV9	once	TRBD1	TRBJ1-1	CASSVATGGQIEAFF	TGTGCCAGCAGCGTAGCTACAGGGGGACAGATTGAAGCTTTCTTT
TRBV3-1/TRBV3-2	.	TRBD2	TRBJ2-3	CASSLHLRGGSDTQYF	TGTGCCAGCAGCCTCCACTTGCGGGGGGGTTCAGATACGCAGTATTTT
TRBV11-2	.	TRBD1	TRBJ2-7	CASSLQGQSSYEQYF	TGTGCCAGCAGCTTACAGGGACAGAGCTCCTACGAGCAGTACTTC
TRBV6-2/TRBV6-3	.	.	TRBJ1-2	CASSYDFPEANYGYTF	TGTGCCAGCAGTTACGACTTCCCCGAGGCTAACTATGGCTACACCTTC
TRBV11-2	.	.	TRBJ1-5	CASSLDGRSRYQPQHF	TGTGCCAGCAGCTTAGATGGCAGGTCGAGATACCAGCCCCAGCATTTT
TRBV5-8	.	.	TRBJ1-4	CASSLVATVGEKLFF	TGTGCCAGCAGCTTGGTCGCGACAGTAGGTGAAAAACTGTTTTTT
TRBV9	.	.	TRBJ1-1	CASSPTPDGNTEAFF	TGTGCCAGCAGCCCTACCCCAGACGGGAACACTGAAGCTTTCTTT
TRBV5-4	.	TRBD1	TRBJ2-3	CASSPTGGLADTQYF	TGTGCCAGCAGCCCAACAGGGGGCCTCGCAGATACGCAGTATTTT
TRBV20-1	.	TRBD1	TRBJ2-7	CSASVTGVPSYEQYF	TGCAGTGCTAGTGTCACAGGGGTCCCCTCCTACGAGCAGTACTTC
TRBV12-5	once	TRBD2	TRBJ2-1	CASGLVLRSGGADEQFF	TGTGCTAGTGGTTTGGTACTTCGTAGCGGGGGGGCGGATGAGCAGTTCTTC
TRBV19	.	.	TRBJ2-2	CASKEEGSDTGELFF	TGTGCCAGCAAGGAGGAGGGTTCGGACACCGGGGAGCTGTTTTTT
TRBV4-1	.	.	TRBJ2-2	CASSQEVWTNTGELFF	TGCGCCAGCAGCCAAGAAGTGTGGACTAACACCGGGGAGCTGTTTTTT
TRBV12-3/TRBV12-4	.	.	TRBJ1-6	CASSLNGNSPLHF	TGTGCCAGCAGTTTGAACGGGAATTCACCCCTCCACTTT
TRBV29-1	few	TRBD1	TRBJ2-7	CSVESPGQGISYEQYF	TGCAGCGTCGAAAGTCCGGGACAGGGAATCTCCTACGAGCAGTACTTC
TRBV2	.	.	TRBJ2-7	CASSRTGREQYF	TGTGCCAGCAGCCGTACAGGGAGGGAGCAGTACTTC
TRBV24-1	.	TRBD1	TRBJ2-5	CATSDQTGDGETQYF	TGTGCCACCAGTGACCAGACAGGGGACGGGGAGACCCAGTACTTC
TRBV10-3	.	TRBD1	TRBJ2-7	CATGGTSYEQYF	TGTGCCACAGGGGGAACTAGCTACGAGCAGTACTTC
TRBV4-2	once	TRBD2	TRBJ2-1	CASRERGDYNEQFF	TGTGCCAGCAGAGAGCGGGGGGACTACAATGAGCAGTTCTTC
TRBV18	.	TRBD1	TRBJ2-7	CASSPGQQYEQYF	TGTGCCAGCTCGCCGGGACAGCAATACGAGCAGTACTTC
TRBV19	.	.	TRBJ1-1	CASSMRANTEAFF	TGTGCCAGTAGTATGAGGGCTAACACTGAAGCTTTCTTT
TRBV30	.	TRBD1	TRBJ2-7	CACQDRGSTYEQYF	TGTGCCTGTCAAGACAGGGGATCCACCTACGAGCAGTACTTC
TRBV27	.	.	TRBJ2-3	CASTQMGDQSLGTQYF	TGTGCCAGCACCCAGATGGGGGACCAGTCTTTGGGTACGCAGTATTTT
TRBV7-2	once	.	TRBJ1-2	CASSLVGTYYGYTF	TGTGCCAGCAGCTTGGTTGGCACCTACTATGGCTACACCTTC
TRBV12-3/TRBV12-4	.	.	TRBJ1-5	CASSLVPQPQHF	TGTGCCAGCAGTTTAGTGCCACAGCCCCAGCATTTT